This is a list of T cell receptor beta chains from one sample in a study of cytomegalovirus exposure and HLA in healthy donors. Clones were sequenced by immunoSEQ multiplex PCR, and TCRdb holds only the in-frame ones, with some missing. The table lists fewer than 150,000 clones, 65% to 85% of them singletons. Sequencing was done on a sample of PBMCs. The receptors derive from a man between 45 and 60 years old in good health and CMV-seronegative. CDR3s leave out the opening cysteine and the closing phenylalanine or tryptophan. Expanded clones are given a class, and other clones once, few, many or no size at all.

cdr3_aa: SVKTGGLADTQY
clone_size: .
v_call: TRBV29-1
j_call: TRBJ2-3

cdr3_aa: ASSLGPKAGAHEQY
clone_size: .
v_call: TRBV7-9
j_call: TRBJ2-7

cdr3_aa: ASSLAGSGSGEQF
clone_size: .
v_call: TRBV11-3
j_call: TRBJ2-1

cdr3_aa: ASSLSRELF
clone_size: .
v_call: TRBV7-9
j_call: TRBJ1-4

cdr3_aa: ASSDITSGRREQY
clone_size: few
v_call: TRBV10-2
j_call: TRBJ2-7

cdr3_aa: ASSKERGQPQH
clone_size: .
v_call: TRBV11-2
j_call: TRBJ1-5

cdr3_aa: ASSLTRGNYGYT
clone_size: .
v_call: TRBV7-8
j_call: TRBJ1-2

cdr3_aa: VAGRLGEQY
clone_size: .
v_call: TRBV20-1
j_call: TRBJ2-7

cdr3_aa: ASSPALRRTSGRSPPGELF
clone_size: .
v_call: TRBV19
j_call: TRBJ2-2

cdr3_aa: ASSTIGGLGTGELF
clone_size: .
v_call: TRBV7-9
j_call: TRBJ2-2